Listed here are 2 T cell receptor beta chains from one sample, sequenced in a study of radiotherapy plus CTLA-4 blockade in lung cancer. Assay: immunoSEQ multiplex PCR; the TCRdb copy retains only in-frame clones and omits some. This sample yields about 120,000 clones, of which 78% are seen a single time; around 4.8% belongs to the top ten. Sequencing was performed on peripheral blood, taken from a patient treated with radiotherapy plus ipilimumab. The origin of the receptors is a human donor with non-small cell lung cancer who had a partial response to radiotherapy plus ipilimumab.

The V and J genes are TRBV30 and TRBJ2-5, with 11 bases matching TRBD2. Trimming cost V 6 bases and J 3 bases; bases outside gene matches: 3. Germline CDR1 reads GTSNPN; CDR2 reads SVGIG (reference sequence). The length of the CDR3 is 13 residues. The CDR3 nucleotides read TGTGCCTGCCCGGGACTAGCGGAAGAGACCCAGTACTTC. Encoded protein: CACPGLAEETQYF.

The chain uses TRBV7-3 and TRBJ2-3, with a possible D match to TRBD1 (5 bases). This CDR3 is 13 amino acids long. Germline V gene data show CDR1 as SGHTA and CDR2 as FQGTGA. V dropped 8 bases and J dropped 3 bases, with 12 bases sitting between them. The CDR3: CASGAAATDTQYF. CDR3 DNA: TGTGCCAGCGGGGCGGCAGCGACAGATACGCAGTATTTT.